One sample yielded the 28 T cell receptor beta chains listed below, sequenced in a study of CD8+CD57+ T cells in acquired aplastic anemia. Profiling that covered TCR beta VDJ and CDR3 relied on genomic DNA as its template. TCRdb passed the reads through MiXCR, listing each CDR3 protein once. The sample shows some 410,000 distinct CDR3 sequences, 65% to 80% of them seen only once. The source material was sorted CD4+, CD8+, or CD8+CD57+ T cells (not recorded which) from PBMCs. These receptors came from a human donor in good health, serving as a control.

This clonotype was seen once. The V call is TRBV24-1, the J call TRBJ2-2; 11 positions agree with TRBD1. Trimming took 9 bases from V and 6 from J; bases not matched to a gene: 8. Germline V gene sequence: CDR1 KGHDR, CDR2 SFDVKD. CDR3 length equals 15 residues. The CDR3, as DNA: TGTGCCACCGGACAGGGGGCGCTTTTGGCCGGGGAGCTGTTTTTT. Its translation is CATGQGALLAGELFF.

Regarding this clonotype: The germline gene is not matched at one end of the junction; a read error may be the cause. This sequence joins TRBV5-5 and TRBJ1-2; D is unresolved. Germline CDR1 SGHKS, CDR2 YYEKEE (reference sequence). The length of the CDR3 is 11 residues. The CDR3 protein is CASSTAYSDGF. In nucleotides, the CDR3 is TGTGCCAGCAGCACAGCCTACTCGGACGGCTTC. Combining the CDR3 with reference TRBV5-5 and TRBJ1-2 gives the whole variable domain DAGVTQSPTHLIKTRGQQVTLRCSPISGHKSVSWYQQVLGQGPQFIFQYYEKEERGRGNFPDRFSARQFPNYSSELNVNALLLGDSALYLCASSTAYSDGFGSGTRLTVV.

This clonotype was counted at least ten times. V usage is TRBV12-3 or TRBV12-4 and J usage is TRBJ1-2; D gene uncertain. The length of the CDR3 is 11 residues. V lost 6 bases to trimming and J lost 6 bases, with 8 bases between them. The CDR3 spells CASRYRHGYTF. The CDR3 coding sequence is TGTGCCAGCAGATATCGGCATGGCTACACCTTC.

The chain couples TRBV11-1 to TRBJ2-3; the match to TRBD2 covers 12 bases. Germline CDR1 reads SGHAT; CDR2 reads FQDESV (reference sequence). The J segment lost 8 bases and the V segment lost 0 bases, leaving 15 bases of the junction unmatched. This CDR3 comprises 19 residues. The CDR3 DNA is TGTGCCAGCAGCTTAGCCCCCACCCTAGCGGGAGGGGGCAGCGGTACGCAGTATTTT. This translates into CASSLAPTLAGGGSGTQYF.

This clonotype was observed many times. The chain links TRBV18 to TRBJ2-1, with D unresolved. The CDR3 is made up of 13 amino acids. Germline CDR1 reads KGHSH; CDR2 reads LQKENI. Trimming cost V 5 bases and J 10 bases, with 15 bases left between them. This CDR3 is CASSDLTREEQFF. CDR3 nucleotides: TGTGCCAGCTCAGACCTTACGCGAGAAGAGCAGTTCTTC.

About this clonotype itself: The conserved phenylalanine or tryptophan is not found at the CDR3 terminus, so this likely reflects a read error. The chain carries TRBV9 and TRBJ2-7, with 8 bases that match TRBD2. The CDR3 spans 12 residues. CDR1 and CDR2 from the germline V gene are SGDLS and YYNGEE. CDR3 protein: CASSPGGEQQYC. The CDR3 nucleotides are TGTGCTAGCAGTCCCGGGGGGGAGCAGCAGTACTGC.

This sequence joins TRBV12-3 or TRBV12-4 and TRBJ2-3; D might be TRBD1 (5 bases). The CDR3 loop spans 14 amino acids. Trimming stripped 7 bases from V and 2 bases from J, with 13 bases between. CDR3 coding DNA: TGTGCCAGCACCTTCCTACAGGTCACAGATACGCAGTATTTT. It yields the protein CASTFLQVTDTQYF.

The table lists this clonotype with a few counts. V is TRBV19 and J is TRBJ2-7; a weak D match, TRBD1 (5 bases). Trimming removed 9 bases from V and 3 bases from J, with 21 bases in between. The CDR3 sequence is 15 residues long. CDR1 and CDR2 from the germline V gene are LNHDA and SQIVND (reference sequence). CDR3 DNA sequence: TGTGCCAGCCGGACAATTATAGGGAATGGCTACGAGCAGTACTTC. Translated, it gives CASRTIIGNGYEQYF.

About this clonotype itself: One end of the junction fails to match germline, which may point to a read error. The chain recombines TRBV7-9 with TRBJ1-6, with D hard to call. This CDR3 is built from 15 residues. Germline V gene lookup returns CDR1 SEHNR and CDR2 FQNEAQ (reference sequence). This CDR3 reads CAWSVPSAYNSPLHF. Here the CDR3 DNA reads TGTGCCTGGAGTGTACCGAGCGCCTATAATTCCCCCCTCCACTTT. The full variable domain, rest sourced from reference TRBV7-9 and TRBJ1-6, is DTGVSQNPRHKITKRGQNVTFRCDPISEHNRLYWYRQTLGQGPEFLTYFQNEAQLEKSRLLSDRFSAERPKGSFSTLEIQRTEQGDSAMYLCAWSVPSAYNSPLHFGNGTRLTVT.

This clonotype was found once. The chain links TRBV5-1 to TRBJ2-7, with D perhaps TRBD2 (5 bases). Looked up from germline, CDR1 is SGHRS and CDR2 is YFSETQ. Trimming cost V 3 bases and J 3 bases, with 16 bases left between them. The CDR3 covers 15 residues. This chain's CDR3 is CASSSDGEVNYEQYF. In DNA, the CDR3 is TGCGCCAGCAGCTCCGACGGGGAAGTAAACTACGAGCAGTACTTC.

V gene TRBV9 combines with J gene TRBJ2-5; D might be TRBD2 (6 bases). CDR1 SGDLS and CDR2 YYNGEE come from the germline V gene. The CDR3 consists of 16 residues. The ends were cut back, 0 bases at V and 4 bases at J, with 16 bases in the middle. CDR3 sequence: CASSVAQGGLRETQYF. The DNA for the CDR3 is TGTGCCAGCAGCGTAGCCCAGGGAGGATTGCGAGAGACCCAGTACTTC.

The chain joins TRBV9 to TRBJ2-7; no firm D call. The J call is uncertain, as TRBJ2-5 better fits the DNA end. Germline CDR1 is SGDLS and CDR2 is YYNGEE. The CDR3 covers 16 residues. The DNA of the CDR3 is TGTGCCAGCAGCCCACGGCTAACGGGCAATGAGCAGACCCAGTACTTC. Translation: CASSPRLTGNEQTQYF.

The gene calls are TRBV7-2 and TRBJ2-7, with 8 nucleotides matching TRBD2. Germline CDR1 SGHTA, CDR2 FQGNSA. Germline trimming cut 2 bases from V and 12 bases from J; bases unmatched to any gene: 12. This CDR3 has 14 residues. Written as DNA, the CDR3 is TGTGCCAGCAGCTTATCGAGCGGGGGCACAGATACGTACTTC. It specifies CASSLSSGGTDTYF.

A remark on this clonotype: One end of the junction varies from germline; a read error may be responsible. The chain couples TRBV20-1 to TRBJ1-2; a possible D gene is TRBD1 (5 bases). Per the germline V gene, CDR1 is DFQATT and CDR2 is SNEGSKA (reference sequence). This CDR3 comprises 11 residues. CDR3 coding DNA: TGCAGTGCTGATTCCACAGGCGATGACTCCTTC. As protein: CSADSTGDDSF.

The chain links TRBV7-8 to TRBJ1-1; 8 bases map to TRBD1. V shed 7 bases and J 10 bases; nucleotides not matched to a gene: 5. The germline V gene has CDR1 SGHVS and CDR2 FQNEAQ. The CDR3 contains 11 residues. CDR3 sequence (DNA): TGTGCCAGCACCCTTGACAGGGGAGCTTTCTTT. This gives the protein CASTLDRGAFF.

This clonotype was picked up many times. The V and J genes are TRBV6-2 or TRBV6-3 and TRBJ2-5; D unresolved. This CDR3 has 12 residues. Germline CDR1 reads MNHEY; CDR2 reads SVGEGT. V was pared by 2 bases and J by 5 bases, with 6 bases between. The DNA of the CDR3 is TGTGCCAGCAGTTACAAGCAGGAGACCCAGTACTTC. Residues: CASSYKQETQYF.

This clonotype was observed many times. The gene calls are TRBV7-8 and TRBJ2-2, with unresolved D. The CDR3 is 12 residues long. The V gene's germline CDR1 is SGHVS and CDR2 FQNEAQ. V was trimmed by 5 bases and J by 6 bases, leaving 7 bases between them. CDR3 sequence: CASSRVAGELFF. DNA for the CDR3: TGTGCCAGCAGCCGGGTGGCCGGGGAGCTGTTTTTT.

As regards this clonotype: An end of the junction does not agree with germline; a read error may underlie this. The genes are TRBV7-9 and TRBJ2-2; tentative D call: TRBD2 (5 bases). CDR1 is SEHNR and CDR2 is FQNEAQ in the germline V gene (reference sequence). This CDR3 region has 15 residues. CDR3 bases: TGCGCCAGCAGTATCAGGACTTCCGGCACCGGGGAGCTTTTTTTT. Protein sequence: CASSIRTSGTGELFF.

This clonotype was detected ten times or more. The rearrangement links TRBV12-3 or TRBV12-4 to TRBJ2-7, with TRBD1 matching over 8 bases. The ends lost 5 bases at V and 4 bases at J; junction bases unmatched: 10. The CDR3 runs to 15 residues. CDR3: CASSGGQGAVYEQYF. The CDR3, as DNA: TGTGCCAGCAGTGGGGGTCAGGGGGCAGTTTACGAGCAGTACTTC.

This clonotype was detected ten times or more. This sequence joins TRBV6-7 and TRBJ1-2, with 9 bases fitting TRBD1. TRBV6-7 is placed among ORFs of uncertain function. Trimming removed 6 bases from V and 3 bases from J; junction bases left unmatched: 5. This CDR3 is built from 14 residues. CDR3 nucleotides: TGTGCCAGCAGAACGGACAGGGGAGACTATGGCTACACCTTC. Protein: CASRTDRGDYGYTF.

The J gene is TRBJ1-2, the V gene TRBV20-1; no firm D call. V was shortened by 0 bases and J by 6 bases, with 14 bases between the two germline ends. Germline V gene data show CDR1 as DFQATT and CDR2 as SNEGSKA (reference sequence). CDR3 size: 14 residues. The CDR3, as DNA: TGCAGTGCTAGAGAGTGGAGAACTGAAGATGGCTACACCTTC. Translation: CSAREWRTEDGYTF.

A word on this clonotype: The conserved phenylalanine or tryptophan normally closing the CDR3 is absent here, so this likely arose from a read error. The limits of the CDR3 on the DNA are not certain, so only TCRdb's listed CDR3 is given. The genes are TRBV7-8 and TRBJ1-1. The CDR3 contains 13 residues when both ends are counted. Germline CDR1 SGHVS, CDR2 FQNEAQ. The CDR3 sequence: CASSFRTGYDEKL.

Only a few counts were recorded for this clonotype. The chain carries TRBV4-3 and TRBJ2-7; D not certain. V lost 0 bases and J 6 bases, leaving 9 bases between the germline ends. The germline gives CDR1 LGHNA, CDR2 YSLEER. This CDR3 is 13 amino acids long. The CDR3 nucleotides read TGCGCCAGCAGCCAAGATATCATCCGCGAGCAGTACTTC. Its protein is CASSQDIIREQYF.

The chain joins TRBV5-1 to TRBJ1-2; 8 bases map to TRBD1. V trimming: 5 bases; J trimming: 6 bases; junction bases outside the gene matches: 6. The length of the CDR3 is 13 residues. Germline CDR1 reads SGHRS; CDR2 reads YFSETQ. The CDR3 protein is CASRWTGKHGYTF. CDR3 DNA: TGCGCCAGCAGATGGACAGGGAAGCATGGCTACACCTTC.

The V call is TRBV10-2, the J call TRBJ1-2; D uncertain. Germline CDR1 WSHSY, CDR2 SAAADI. Trimming cost V 2 bases and J 3 bases, with 10 bases left between them. The CDR3 spans 14 residues. The CDR3 bases are TGCGCCAGCAGTGAGCGGTTGCCCGACTATGGCTACACCTTC. It is translated as CASSERLPDYGYTF.

This clonotype appeared many times. The chain recombines TRBV20-1 with TRBJ2-1, with 9 positions matching TRBD2. Germline values: CDR1 DFQATT, CDR2 SNEGSKA (reference sequence). The CDR3 covers 14 residues. V gave up 2 bases and J gave up 6 bases; unmatched junction bases: 5. Here the CDR3 reads CSARRLAATNEQFF. The CDR3 DNA reads TGCAGTGCTAGACGACTAGCGGCCACCAATGAGCAGTTCTTC.

The chain couples TRBV6-1 to TRBJ2-5, with TRBD2 matching over 8 bases. This CDR3 is 13 amino acids long. The V and J ends lost 10 bases and 2 bases, in that order; junction bases with no gene match: 6. CDR1 is MNHNS, CDR2 SASEGT, per germline. This CDR3 is CAIGSGEQETQYF. The CDR3 DNA reads as TGTGCCATAGGTAGCGGGGAACAAGAGACCCAGTACTTC.

The chain joins TRBV9 to TRBJ1-3, with 8 nucleotides matching TRBD1. Trimming removed 2 bases from V and 8 bases from J; junction bases left unmatched: 9. Per germline, CDR1 SGDLS and CDR2 YYNGEE. The CDR3 has 15 amino acids. CDR3 residues: CASSVGRTGMYTIYF. CDR3 bases: TGTGCCAGCAGCGTCGGCCGGACAGGGATGTACACCATATATTTT.